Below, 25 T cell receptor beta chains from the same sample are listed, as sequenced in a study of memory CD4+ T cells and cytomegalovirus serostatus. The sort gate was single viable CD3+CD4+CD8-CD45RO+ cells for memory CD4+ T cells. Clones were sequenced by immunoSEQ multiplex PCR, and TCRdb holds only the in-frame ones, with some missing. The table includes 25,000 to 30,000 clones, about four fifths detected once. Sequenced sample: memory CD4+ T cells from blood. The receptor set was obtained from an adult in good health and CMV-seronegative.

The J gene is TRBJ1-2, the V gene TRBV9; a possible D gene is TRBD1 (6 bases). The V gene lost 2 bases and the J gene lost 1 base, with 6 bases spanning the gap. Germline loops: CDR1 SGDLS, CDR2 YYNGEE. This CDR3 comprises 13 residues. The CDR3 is CASSVDSNYGYTF. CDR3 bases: TGTGCCAGCAGCGTGGACAGTAACTATGGCTACACCTTC.

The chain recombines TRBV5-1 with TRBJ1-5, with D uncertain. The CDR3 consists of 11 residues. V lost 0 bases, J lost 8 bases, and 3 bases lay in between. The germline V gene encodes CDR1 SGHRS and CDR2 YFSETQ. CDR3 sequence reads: CASSLAEPQHF. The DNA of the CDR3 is TGCGCCAGCAGCTTGGCCGAGCCCCAGCATTTT.

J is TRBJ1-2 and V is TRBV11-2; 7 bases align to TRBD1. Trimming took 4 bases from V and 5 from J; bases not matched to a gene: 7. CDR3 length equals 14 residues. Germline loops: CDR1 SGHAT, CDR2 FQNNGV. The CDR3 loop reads CASSSGVRGYGYTF. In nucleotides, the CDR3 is TGTGCCAGCAGCTCAGGGGTCAGGGGGTATGGCTACACCTTC.

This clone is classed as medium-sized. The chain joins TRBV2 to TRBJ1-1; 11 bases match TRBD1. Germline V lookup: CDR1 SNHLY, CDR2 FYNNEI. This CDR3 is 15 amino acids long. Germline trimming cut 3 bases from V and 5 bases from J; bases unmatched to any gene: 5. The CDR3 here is CASSDWDRGRTEAFF. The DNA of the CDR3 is TGTGCCAGCAGTGACTGGGACAGGGGGAGAACTGAAGCTTTCTTT. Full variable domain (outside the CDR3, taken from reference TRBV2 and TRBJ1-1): EPEVTQTPSHQVTQMGQEVILRCVPISNHLYFYWYRQILGQKVEFLVSFYNNEISEKSEIFDDQFSVERPDGSNFTLKIRSTKLEDSAMYFCASSDWDRGRTEAFFGQGTRLTVV.

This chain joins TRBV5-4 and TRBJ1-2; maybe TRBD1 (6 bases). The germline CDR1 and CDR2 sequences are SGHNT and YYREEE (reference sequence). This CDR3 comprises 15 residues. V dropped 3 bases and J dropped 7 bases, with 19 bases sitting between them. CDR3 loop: CASSWPLGQGSGYTF. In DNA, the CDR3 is TGTGCCAGCAGCTGGCCGTTGGGGCAGGGGAGTGGCTACACCTTC.

DNA for the CDR3: TGTGCCAGCAGTGAACTGGGGGTAATTGGAAACACCATATATTTT. Its translation: CASSELGVIGNTIYF. The chain combines TRBV6-1 with TRBJ1-3; perhaps TRBD1 as D (5 bases). Trimming shortened V by 2 bases and J by 3 bases, and 11 bases separated the two germline ends. The CDR3 covers 15 residues. Germline lookup yields CDR1 MNHNS and CDR2 SASEGT.

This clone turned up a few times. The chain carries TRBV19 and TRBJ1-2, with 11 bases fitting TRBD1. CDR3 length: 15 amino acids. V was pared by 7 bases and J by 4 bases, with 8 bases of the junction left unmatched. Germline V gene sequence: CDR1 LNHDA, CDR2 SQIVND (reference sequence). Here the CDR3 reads CASIHSGTGGYGYTF. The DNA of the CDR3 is TGTGCCAGTATTCACTCGGGGACAGGGGGCTATGGCTACACCTTC. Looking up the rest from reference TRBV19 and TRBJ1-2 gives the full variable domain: DGGITQSPKYLFRKEGQNVTLSCEQNLNHDAMYWYRQDPGQGLRLIYYSQIVNDFQKGDIAEGYSVSREKKESFPLTVTSAQKNPTAFYLCASIHSGTGGYGYTFGSGTRLTVV.

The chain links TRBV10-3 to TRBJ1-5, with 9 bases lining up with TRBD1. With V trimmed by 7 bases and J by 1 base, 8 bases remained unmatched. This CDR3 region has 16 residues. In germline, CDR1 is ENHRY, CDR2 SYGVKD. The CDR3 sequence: CAINPSGTGSNQPQHF. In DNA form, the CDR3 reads TGTGCCATCAATCCCTCGGGGACAGGGAGCAATCAGCCCCAGCATTTT.

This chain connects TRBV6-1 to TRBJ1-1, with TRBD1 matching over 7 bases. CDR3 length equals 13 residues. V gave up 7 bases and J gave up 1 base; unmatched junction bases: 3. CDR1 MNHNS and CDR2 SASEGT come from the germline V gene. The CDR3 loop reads CASKQGQNTEAFF. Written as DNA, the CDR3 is TGTGCCAGCAAACAGGGGCAGAACACTGAAGCTTTCTTT.

The CDR3 sequence is CASSQEIQRNYGYTF. The CDR3 DNA is TGCGCCAGCAGCCAAGAGATCCAGCGGAACTATGGCTACACCTTC. The chain carries TRBV4-3 and TRBJ1-2; D is ambiguous. This CDR3 is built from 15 residues. V was cut by 0 bases and J by 2 bases, with 10 bases left in between. Germline CDR1 is LGHNA and CDR2 is YSLEER.

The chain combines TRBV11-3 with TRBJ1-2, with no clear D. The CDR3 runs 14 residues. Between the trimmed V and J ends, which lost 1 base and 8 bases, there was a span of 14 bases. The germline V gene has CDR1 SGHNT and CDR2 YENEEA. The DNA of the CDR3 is TGTGCCAGCAGCTTAGTTGGCGCCGCAGAAGGCTACACCTTC. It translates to CASSLVGAAEGYTF.

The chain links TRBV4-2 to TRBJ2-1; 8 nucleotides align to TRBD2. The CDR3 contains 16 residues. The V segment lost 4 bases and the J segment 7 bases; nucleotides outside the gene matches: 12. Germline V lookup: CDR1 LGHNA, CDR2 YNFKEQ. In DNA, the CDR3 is TGTGCCAGCAGCCCCTCCTCTTTCGGGGGGGTTAATGAGCAGTTCTTC. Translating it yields CASSPSSFGGVNEQFF.

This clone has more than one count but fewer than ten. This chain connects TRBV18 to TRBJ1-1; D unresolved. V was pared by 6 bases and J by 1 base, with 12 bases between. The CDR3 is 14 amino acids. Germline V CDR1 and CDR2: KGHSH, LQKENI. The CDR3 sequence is CASSSAGSNTEAFF. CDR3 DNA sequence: TGTGCCAGCTCCTCGGCAGGATCGAACACTGAAGCTTTCTTT.

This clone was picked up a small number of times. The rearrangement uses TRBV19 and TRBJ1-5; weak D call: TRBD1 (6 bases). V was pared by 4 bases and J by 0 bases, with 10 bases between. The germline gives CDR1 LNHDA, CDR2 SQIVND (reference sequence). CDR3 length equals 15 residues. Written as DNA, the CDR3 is TGTGCCAGTAGTACAGGACAGCCTAGCAATCAGCCCCAGCATTTT. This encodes CASSTGQPSNQPQHF.

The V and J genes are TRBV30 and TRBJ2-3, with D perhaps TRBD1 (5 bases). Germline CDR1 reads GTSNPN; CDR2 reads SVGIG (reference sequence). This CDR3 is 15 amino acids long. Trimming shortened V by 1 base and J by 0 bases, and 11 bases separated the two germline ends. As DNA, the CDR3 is TGTGCCTGGAGTGCAGACAGTTTTAGCACAGATACGCAGTATTTT. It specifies CAWSADSFSTDTQYF. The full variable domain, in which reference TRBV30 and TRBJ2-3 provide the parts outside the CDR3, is SQTIHQWPATLVQPVGSPLSLECTVEGTSNPNLYWYRQAAGRGLQLLFYSVGIGQISSEVPQNLSASRPQDRQFILSSKKLLLSDSGFYLCAWSADSFSTDTQYFGPGTRLTVL.

The CDR3: CASSSHIYGYTF. Written as DNA, the CDR3 is TGTGCCAGCAGCTCCCACATCTATGGCTACACCTTC. The rearrangement joins TRBV7-8 to TRBJ1-2; D not resolved. Germline CDR1 reads SGHVS; CDR2 reads FQNEAQ. V was trimmed by 4 bases and J by 4 bases, leaving 7 bases between them. The CDR3 runs to 12 residues.

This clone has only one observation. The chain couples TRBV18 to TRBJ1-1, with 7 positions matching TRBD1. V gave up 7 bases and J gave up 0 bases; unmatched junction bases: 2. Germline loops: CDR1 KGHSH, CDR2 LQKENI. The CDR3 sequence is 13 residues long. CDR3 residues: CASCQGVNTEAFF. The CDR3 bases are TGTGCCAGCTGCCAGGGGGTGAACACTGAAGCTTTCTTT.

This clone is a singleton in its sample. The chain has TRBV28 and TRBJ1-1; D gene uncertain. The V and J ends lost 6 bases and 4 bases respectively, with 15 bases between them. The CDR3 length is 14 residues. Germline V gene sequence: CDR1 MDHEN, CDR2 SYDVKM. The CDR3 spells CASSPRVRGTEAFF. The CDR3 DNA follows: TGTGCCAGCAGCCCTAGGGTTAGAGGCACTGAAGCTTTCTTT.

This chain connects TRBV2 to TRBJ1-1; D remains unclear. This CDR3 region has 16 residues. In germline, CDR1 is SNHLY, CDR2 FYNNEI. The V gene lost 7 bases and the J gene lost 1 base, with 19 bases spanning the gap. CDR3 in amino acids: CASKVHGSIRNTEAFF. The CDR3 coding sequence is TGTGCCAGCAAAGTGCATGGGAGCATCAGGAACACTGAAGCTTTCTTT.

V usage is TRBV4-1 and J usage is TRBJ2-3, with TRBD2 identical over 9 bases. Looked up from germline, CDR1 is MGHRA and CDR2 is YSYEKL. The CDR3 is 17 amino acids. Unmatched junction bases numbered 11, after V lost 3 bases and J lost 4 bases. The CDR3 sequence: CASSQGRLGLASDTQYF. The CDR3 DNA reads TGCGCCAGCAGCCAGGGTAGACTTGGACTAGCGTCAGATACGCAGTATTTT.

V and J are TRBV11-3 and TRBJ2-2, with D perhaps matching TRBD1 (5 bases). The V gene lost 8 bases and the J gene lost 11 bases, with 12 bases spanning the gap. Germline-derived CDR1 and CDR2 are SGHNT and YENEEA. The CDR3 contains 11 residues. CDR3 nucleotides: TGTGCCAGCCGCCTTCAGGGTGAGCTGTTTTTT. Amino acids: CASRLQGELFF.

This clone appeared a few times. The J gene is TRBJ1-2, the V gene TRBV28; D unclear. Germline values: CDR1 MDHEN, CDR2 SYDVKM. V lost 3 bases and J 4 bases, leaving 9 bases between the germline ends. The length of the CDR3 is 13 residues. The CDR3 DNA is TGTGCCAGCAGTTTGGCCTGGGGCTATGGCTACACCTTC. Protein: CASSLAWGYGYTF.

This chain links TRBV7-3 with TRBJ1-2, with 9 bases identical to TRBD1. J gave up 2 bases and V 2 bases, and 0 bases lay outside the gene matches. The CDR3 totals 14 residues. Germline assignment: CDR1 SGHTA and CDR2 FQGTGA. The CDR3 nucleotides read TGTGCCAGCAGCTTAGGACAGGGGAACTATGGCTACACCTTC. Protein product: CASSLGQGNYGYTF.

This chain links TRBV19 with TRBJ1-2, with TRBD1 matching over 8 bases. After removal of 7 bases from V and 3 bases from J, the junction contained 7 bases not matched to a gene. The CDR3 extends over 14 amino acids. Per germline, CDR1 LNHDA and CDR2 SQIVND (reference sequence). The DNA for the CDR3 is TGTGCCAGTAACCCGGACAGGGAGCACTATGGCTACACCTTC. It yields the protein CASNPDREHYGYTF.

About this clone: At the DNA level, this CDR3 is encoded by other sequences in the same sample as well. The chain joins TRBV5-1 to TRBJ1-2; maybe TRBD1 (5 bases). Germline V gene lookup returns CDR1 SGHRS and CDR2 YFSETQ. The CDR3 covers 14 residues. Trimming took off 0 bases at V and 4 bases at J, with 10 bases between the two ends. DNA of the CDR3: TGCGCCAGCAGCTTGGATGGGGGAGCCTATGGCTACACCTTC. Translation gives CASSLDGGAYGYTF. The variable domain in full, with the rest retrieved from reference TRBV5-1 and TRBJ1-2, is KAGVTQTPRYLIKTRGQQVTLSCSPISGHRSVSWYQQTPGQGLQFLFEYFSETQRNKGNFPGRFSGRQFSNSRSEMNVSTLELGDSALYLCASSLDGGAYGYTFGSGTRLTVV.